The clone carrying this T cell receptor (beta chain) showed up just once. Its specificity is not known. Through a sample-barcoded 5' primer and a J-beta primer mix, a second PCR was run for about 6 to 11 cycles. TCRdb processed the 5' RACE reads anew with MiXCR; each CDR3 protein has one entry. The sample has about 1.4 million distinct CDR3 sequences; around 55% are singletons. The data are from a study of blood T cells in healthy people across ages. Total RNA, at least 6 micrograms per sample, was extracted from PBMCs. Study-wide results and limits: Roughly linear age-related decline in beta diversity appeared, significant by age roughly 40.

From germline, CDR1 is DFQATT and CDR2 SNEGSKA (reference sequence). This CDR3 is 13 amino acids long. The V gene end was trimmed by 0 bases and the J gene end by 8 bases; junction bases not matched to a gene: 5. This receptor was obtained from a young man in good health. The chain carries TRBV20-1 and TRBJ1-2; TRBD1 matches 8 bases. The source material was blood. DNA for the CDR3: TGCAGTGCTAGAGATGGTCAGGGGGCCGGCTACACCTTC. It is translated as CSARDGQGAGYTF.